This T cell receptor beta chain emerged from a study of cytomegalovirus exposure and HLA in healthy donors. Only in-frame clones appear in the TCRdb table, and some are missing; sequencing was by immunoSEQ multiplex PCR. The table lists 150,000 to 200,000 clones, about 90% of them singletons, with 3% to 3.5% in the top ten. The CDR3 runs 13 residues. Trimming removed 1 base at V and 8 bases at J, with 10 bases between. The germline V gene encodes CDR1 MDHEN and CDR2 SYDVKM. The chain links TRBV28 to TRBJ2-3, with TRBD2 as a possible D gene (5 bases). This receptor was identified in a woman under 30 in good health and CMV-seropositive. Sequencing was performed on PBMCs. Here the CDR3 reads CASSLSGIGTQYF. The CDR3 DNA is TGTGCCAGCAGTTTATCGGGGATAGGTACGCAGTATTTT.